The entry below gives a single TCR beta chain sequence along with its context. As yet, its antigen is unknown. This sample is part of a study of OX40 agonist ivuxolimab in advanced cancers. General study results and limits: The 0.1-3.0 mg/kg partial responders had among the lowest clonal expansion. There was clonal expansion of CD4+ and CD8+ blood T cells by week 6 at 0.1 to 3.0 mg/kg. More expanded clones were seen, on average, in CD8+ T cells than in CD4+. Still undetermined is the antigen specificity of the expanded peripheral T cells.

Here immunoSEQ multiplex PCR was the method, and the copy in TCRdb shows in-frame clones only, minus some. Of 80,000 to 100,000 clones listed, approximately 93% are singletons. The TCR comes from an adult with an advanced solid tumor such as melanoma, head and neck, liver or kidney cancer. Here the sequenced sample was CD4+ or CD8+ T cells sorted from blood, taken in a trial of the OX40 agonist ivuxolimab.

The CDR3 DNA sequence: TGTGCCAGTAGTAAGGGGATTGGGCAGCCCCAGCATTTT. Its translation is CASSKGIGQPQHF. This rearrangement joins TRBV19 to TRBJ1-5; possible D gene TRBD1, 5 bases. CDR1 and CDR2 (germline): LNHDA, SQIVND (reference sequence). The length of the CDR3 is 13 residues. Trimming left V 4 bases short and J 7 bases short, with 11 bases between.